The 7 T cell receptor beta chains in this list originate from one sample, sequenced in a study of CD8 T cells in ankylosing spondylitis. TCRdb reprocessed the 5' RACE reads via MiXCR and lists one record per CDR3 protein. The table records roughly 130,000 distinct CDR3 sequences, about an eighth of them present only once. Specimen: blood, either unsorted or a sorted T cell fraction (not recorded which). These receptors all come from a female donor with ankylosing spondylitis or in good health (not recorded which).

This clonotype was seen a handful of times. The DNA of the CDR3 is TGTGCCAGCAGTTTAAGAAGCCGGGACAGGGGTTACAATGAGCAGTTCTTC. This codes for CASSLRSRDRGYNEQFF. The chain is built from TRBV12-3 or TRBV12-4 and TRBJ2-1, with 10 bases identical to TRBD1. CDR3 length equals 17 residues. V shed 2 bases, J shed 4 bases, and the junction held 8 bases outside the gene matches.

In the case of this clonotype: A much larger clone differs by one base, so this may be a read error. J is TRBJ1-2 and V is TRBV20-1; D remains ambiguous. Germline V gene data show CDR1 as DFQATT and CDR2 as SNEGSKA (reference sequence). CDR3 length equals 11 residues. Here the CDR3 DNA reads TGCAGTGCCAGAGAAGGCTTCGACTACACCTTC. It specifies CSAREGFDYTF.

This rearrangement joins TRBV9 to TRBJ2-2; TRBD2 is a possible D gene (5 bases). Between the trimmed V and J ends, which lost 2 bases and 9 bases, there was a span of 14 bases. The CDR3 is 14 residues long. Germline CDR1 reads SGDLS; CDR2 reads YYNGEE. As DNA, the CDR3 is TGTGCCAGCAGCGTCACTGGAGGCGTCAGGGAGCTGTTTTTT. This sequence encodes CASSVTGGVRELFF.

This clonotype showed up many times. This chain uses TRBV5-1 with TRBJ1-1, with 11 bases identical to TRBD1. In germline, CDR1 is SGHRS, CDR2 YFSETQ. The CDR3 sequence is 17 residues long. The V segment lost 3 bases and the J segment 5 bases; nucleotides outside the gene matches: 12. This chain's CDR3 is CASSSTGQGAMGTEAFF. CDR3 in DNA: TGCGCCAGCAGCTCCACTGGACAGGGGGCTATGGGGACTGAAGCTTTCTTT.

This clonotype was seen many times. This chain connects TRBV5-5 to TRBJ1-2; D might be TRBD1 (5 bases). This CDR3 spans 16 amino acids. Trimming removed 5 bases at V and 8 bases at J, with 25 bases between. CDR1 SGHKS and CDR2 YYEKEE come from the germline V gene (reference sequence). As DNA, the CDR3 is TGTGCCAGCAGACTGGAGTGGAGGGGCGTTGAGACGGGCTACACCTTC. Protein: CASRLEWRGVETGYTF.

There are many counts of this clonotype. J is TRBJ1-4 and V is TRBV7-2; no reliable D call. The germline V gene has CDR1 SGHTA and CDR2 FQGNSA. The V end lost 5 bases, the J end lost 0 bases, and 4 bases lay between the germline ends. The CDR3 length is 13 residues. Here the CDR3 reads CASSPATNEKLFF. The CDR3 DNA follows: TGTGCCAGCAGCCCGGCAACTAATGAAAAACTGTTTTTT.

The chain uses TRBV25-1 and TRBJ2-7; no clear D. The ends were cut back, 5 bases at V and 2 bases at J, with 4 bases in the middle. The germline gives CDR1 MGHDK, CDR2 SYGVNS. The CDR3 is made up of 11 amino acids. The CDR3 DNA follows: TGTGCCAGCAGTCCGCCCTACGAGCAGTACTTC. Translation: CASSPPYEQYF.